This record covers a single T cell receptor beta chain. Its antigen is not identified. A read error may account for a junction end that differs from germline. From germline, CDR1 is SGHAT and CDR2 FQNNGV. The CDR3 sequence is 14 residues long. Assay: immunoSEQ multiplex PCR; the TCRdb copy retains only in-frame clones and omits some. Among 34,000 or so clones listed, over 70% were seen once. This entry comes from a study of T cells in narcolepsy. Broader study findings: Comparing one patient's CSF and blood CD4+ clonotypes highlighted HCRT- and TRIB2-specific autoreactive clonotypes.

The chain uses TRBV11-2 and TRBJ2-6; D is unclear. Sample: memory (CD45RA-) CD4+ T cells from blood. The sequence derives from a human donor in good health. The CDR3 protein is CASHLLSRANVLTF. The CDR3 coding sequence is TGTGCCAGCCACCTACTCTCTAGGGCCAACGTCCTGACTTTC.